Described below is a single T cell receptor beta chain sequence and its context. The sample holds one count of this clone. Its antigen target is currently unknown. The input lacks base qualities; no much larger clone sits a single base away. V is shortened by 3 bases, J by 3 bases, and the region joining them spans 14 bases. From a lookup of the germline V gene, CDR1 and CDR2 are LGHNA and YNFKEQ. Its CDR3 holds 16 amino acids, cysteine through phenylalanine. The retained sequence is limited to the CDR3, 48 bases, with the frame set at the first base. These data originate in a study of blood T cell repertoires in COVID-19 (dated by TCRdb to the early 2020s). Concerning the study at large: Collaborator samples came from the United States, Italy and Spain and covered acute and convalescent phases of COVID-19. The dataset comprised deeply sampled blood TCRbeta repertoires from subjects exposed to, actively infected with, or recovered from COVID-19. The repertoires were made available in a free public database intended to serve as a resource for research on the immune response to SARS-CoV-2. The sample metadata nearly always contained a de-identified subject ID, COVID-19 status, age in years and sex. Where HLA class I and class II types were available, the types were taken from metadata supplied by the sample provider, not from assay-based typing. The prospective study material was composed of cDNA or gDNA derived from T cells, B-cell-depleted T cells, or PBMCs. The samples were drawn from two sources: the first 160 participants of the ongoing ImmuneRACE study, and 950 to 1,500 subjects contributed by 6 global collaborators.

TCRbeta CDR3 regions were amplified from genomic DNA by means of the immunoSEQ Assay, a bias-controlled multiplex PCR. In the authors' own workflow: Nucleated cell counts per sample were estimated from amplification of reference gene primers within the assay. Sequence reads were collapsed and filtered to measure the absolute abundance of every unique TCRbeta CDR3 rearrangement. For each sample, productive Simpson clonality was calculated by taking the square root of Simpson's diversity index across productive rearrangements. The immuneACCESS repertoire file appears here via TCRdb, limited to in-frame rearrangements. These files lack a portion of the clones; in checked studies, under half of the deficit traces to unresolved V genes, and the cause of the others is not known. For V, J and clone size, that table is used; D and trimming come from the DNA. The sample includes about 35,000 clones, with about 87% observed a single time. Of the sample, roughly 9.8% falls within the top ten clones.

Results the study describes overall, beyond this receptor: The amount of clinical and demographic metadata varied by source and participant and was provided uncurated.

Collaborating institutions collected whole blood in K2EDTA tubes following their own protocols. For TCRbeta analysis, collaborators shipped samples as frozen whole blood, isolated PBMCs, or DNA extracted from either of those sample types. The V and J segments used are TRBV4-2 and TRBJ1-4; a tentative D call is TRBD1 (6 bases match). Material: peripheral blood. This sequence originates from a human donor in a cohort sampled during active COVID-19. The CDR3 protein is CASSQGQGIANEKLFF. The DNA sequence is TGTGCCAGCAGCCAGGGCCAGGGGATCGCTAATGAAAAACTGTTTTTT.